The T cell receptor beta chain described here comes from a study of blood T cell repertoires in COVID-19. Study-wide context: Acute and convalescent COVID-19 specimens originated in the United States, Italy and Spain.

The CDR3 length is 15 residues. Looked up from germline, CDR1 is SGHRS and CDR2 is YFSETQ. V was trimmed by 0 bases and J by 0 bases, leaving 7 bases between them. A word on this clone: Other DNA sequences in the same sample also yield this CDR3.

Methods used by the authors: Estimation of nucleated cell counts relied on the amplification of reference gene primers. Data came from immunoSEQ multiplex PCR; TCRdb stores just in-frame clones and leaves some out. That table gives V, J and clone size, and the DNA gave D and trimming. The profile shows around 270,000 clones, over 75% of them singletons. The rearrangement uses TRBV5-1 and TRBJ2-1; D gene ambiguous. Sequencing input: peripheral blood. This receptor was obtained from a woman aged 45-65 years with acute or convalescent COVID-19. The chain's CDR3 is CASSLESGSYNEQFF. The CDR3 coding sequence is TGCGCCAGCAGCTTGGAGTCAGGCTCCTACAATGAGCAGTTCTTC. Complete variable domain (other parts from reference TRBV5-1 and TRBJ2-1): KAGVTQTPRYLIKTRGQQVTLSCSPISGHRSVSWYQQTPGQGLQFLFEYFSETQRNKGNFPGRFSGRQFSNSRSEMNVSTLELGDSALYLCASSLESGSYNEQFFGPGTRLTVL.